These 26 T cell receptor beta chains originate from one sample sequenced in a study of blood T cell repertoires in COVID-19 (dated by TCRdb to the early 2020s). The library was built by means of the immunoSEQ multiplex PCR assay. As stored in TCRdb, this immuneACCESS dataset retains in-frame rearrangements with V and J assigned. A fraction of the clones does not appear; measured against another copy, unresolved V genes explain less than half of the discrepancy, and the remainder lacks a known reason. Recorded for this sample are 90,000 to 140,000 clones; roughly 81% of them occurred a single time. The ten largest clonotypes hold around a tenth of the sample. The material sequenced was peripheral blood. These receptors originate from a woman aged 70-85 years with acute or convalescent COVID-19.

The chain joins TRBV11-2 to TRBJ1-2, with D possibly TRBD1 on 5 matching bases. The V and J ends lost 3 bases and 2 bases respectively, with 10 bases between them. This CDR3 region has 14 residues. Germline V gene data show CDR1 as SGHAT and CDR2 as FQNNGV. The CDR3 spells CASSFFDSNYGYTF. The CDR3, as DNA: TGTGCCAGCAGCTTTTTTGACAGCAACTATGGCTACACCTTC.

The chain combines TRBV18 with TRBJ1-2, with a possible D match to TRBD1 (6 bases). The germline V gene encodes CDR1 KGHSH and CDR2 LQKENI. V was pared by 5 bases and J by 8 bases, with 12 bases between. The CDR3 loop spans 12 amino acids. Here the CDR3 reads CASSAGVEGYTF. In nucleotides, the CDR3 is TGTGCCAGCTCAGCAGGGGTGGAAGGCTACACCTTC.

V gene TRBV18 combines with J gene TRBJ1-2; no reliable D call. Per the germline V gene, CDR1 is KGHSH and CDR2 is LQKENI. The CDR3 has 11 amino acids. V gave up 4 bases and J gave up 8 bases, with 8 bases separating them. CDR3 nucleotides: TGTGCCAGCTCACTGGAGGGCGGCTACACCTTC. Translation gives CASSLEGGYTF.

V gene TRBV20-1 combines with J gene TRBJ2-1; 7 positions match TRBD1. Germline CDR1 reads DFQATT; CDR2 reads SNEGSKA (reference sequence). CDR3 length equals 14 residues. Unmatched junction bases numbered 2, after V lost 3 bases and J lost 0 bases. The chain's CDR3 is CSASWDSSYNEQFF. The CDR3 nucleotides are TGCAGTGCTAGTTGGGACAGCTCCTACAATGAGCAGTTCTTC.

The chain joins TRBV2 to TRBJ2-2; 7 bases are shared with TRBD2. This CDR3 comprises 14 residues. Germline-derived CDR1 and CDR2 are SNHLY and FYNNEI. Unmatched junction bases numbered 6, after V lost 7 bases and J lost 4 bases. CDR3 sequence reads: CASNLADPTGELFF. The CDR3 coding sequence is TGTGCCAGCAATCTAGCGGACCCCACCGGGGAGCTGTTTTTT.

This clone was observed a single time. This chain connects TRBV10-2 to TRBJ2-1, with 12 bases fitting TRBD2. V lost 6 bases and J lost 4; bases outside the gene matches: 1. The CDR3 runs 14 residues. Per germline, CDR1 WSHSY and CDR2 SAAADI. CDR3 DNA: TGCGCCAGCAGACTAGCGGGGGGTTACAATGAGCAGTTCTTC. It specifies CASRLAGGYNEQFF.

The chain links TRBV7-9 to TRBJ1-6; D perhaps matches TRBD1 (5 bases). This CDR3 region has 15 residues. Trimming left V 7 bases short and J 9 bases short, with 19 bases between. The V gene's germline CDR1 is SEHNR and CDR2 FQNEAQ (reference sequence). The CDR3: CASTGEGTSISPLHF. The DNA for the CDR3 is TGTGCCAGCACCGGAGAGGGGACTTCAATTTCACCCCTCCACTTT.

The V call is TRBV6-5, the J call TRBJ2-7; weak D call: TRBD2 (7 bases). This CDR3 is built from 14 residues. Germline V lookup: CDR1 MNHEY, CDR2 SVGAGI. The V and J ends lost 5 bases and 1 base respectively, with 12 bases between them. CDR3 loop: CASSPGGLSYEQYF. The CDR3 DNA reads TGTGCCAGCAGTCCGGGGGGCCTATCCTACGAGCAGTACTTC.

The genes are TRBV6-2 or TRBV6-3 and TRBJ2-3; 13 nucleotides align to TRBD2. This CDR3 contains 19 residues. The germline V gene has CDR1 MNHEY and CDR2 SVGEGT. V dropped 6 bases and J dropped 0; count of bases not matched to a gene: 12. CDR3 sequence: CASSFIGLAGVRSTDTQYF. CDR3 nucleotide sequence: TGTGCCAGCAGCTTCATTGGACTAGCGGGAGTTCGTAGCACAGATACGCAGTATTTT.

J is TRBJ1-4 and V is TRBV19; no clear D. CDR3 length: 17 amino acids. The V gene's germline CDR1 is LNHDA and CDR2 SQIVND (reference sequence). Between the trimmed V and J ends, which lost 6 bases and 0 bases, there was a span of 17 bases. CDR3 DNA sequence: TGTGCCAGTAGCAAAAAAAAGGGAGATGCAACTAATGAAAAACTGTTTTTT. Translated: CASSKKKGDATNEKLFF.

This chain uses TRBV9 with TRBJ2-2; the match to TRBD2 covers 8 bases. Germline values: CDR1 SGDLS, CDR2 YYNGEE. V was clipped by 4 bases and J by 7 bases; unmatched bases: 6. The CDR3 length is 14 residues. The CDR3 DNA reads as TGTGCCAGCAGCCCCACCCGGGGGGGCGGGGAGCTGTTTTTT. Protein product: CASSPTRGGGELFF.

This clone was picked up one time. This chain connects TRBV6-5 to TRBJ2-5; 7 nucleotides align to TRBD2. The CDR3 length is 14 residues. CDR1 is MNHEY, CDR2 SVGAGI, per germline. The V gene end was trimmed by 0 bases and the J gene end by 6 bases; junction bases not matched to a gene: 4. The CDR3 loop is CASSYSRGGKTQYF. The CDR3 bases are TGTGCCAGCAGTTACTCCCGCGGGGGAAAGACCCAGTACTTC.

This sequence joins TRBV5-6 and TRBJ1-1, with D unclear. The CDR3 is 14 amino acids. The germline gives CDR1 SGHDT, CDR2 YYEEEE. Trimming left V 4 bases short and J 7 bases short, with 17 bases between. The CDR3 protein is CASSLGVATGEAFF. DNA for the CDR3: TGTGCCAGCAGCCTAGGTGTCGCGACCGGTGAAGCTTTCTTT.

This rearrangement joins TRBV4-3 to TRBJ1-2; TRBD1 aligns across 8 bases. This CDR3 contains 13 residues. The V segment lost 0 bases and the J segment 12 bases; nucleotides outside the gene matches: 6. CDR1 is LGHNA and CDR2 is YSLEER in the germline V gene. The CDR3 loop is CASSQEGTGPHTF. The CDR3 DNA reads as TGCGCCAGCAGCCAAGAAGGGACAGGCCCGCACACCTTC.

The V and J genes are TRBV7-2 and TRBJ1-2; TRBD1 aligns across 10 bases. The CDR3 runs 15 residues. The germline V gene has CDR1 SGHTA and CDR2 FQGNSA. Unmatched junction bases numbered 6, after V lost 3 bases and J lost 5 bases. CDR3 nucleotide sequence: TGTGCCAGCAGCTTGGACAGGGGGTTCGGGTATGGCTACACCTTC. Its translation: CASSLDRGFGYGYTF.

The chain joins TRBV4-2 to TRBJ1-5, with a tentative D call TRBD1 (5 bases). Trimming removed 0 bases at V and 7 bases at J, with 13 bases between. The CDR3 runs to 15 residues. The germline V gene has CDR1 LGHNA and CDR2 YNFKEQ. In DNA form, the CDR3 reads TGTGCCAGCAGCCAAGATAAGGGGCCGGACCAGCCCCAGCATTTT. This gives the protein CASSQDKGPDQPQHF.

The V gene is TRBV7-9, the J gene TRBJ2-1, with D possibly TRBD2 on 5 matching bases. Germline values: CDR1 SEHNR, CDR2 FQNEAQ (reference sequence). V lost 4 bases to trimming and J lost 4 bases, with 11 bases between them. This CDR3 spans 14 amino acids. In nucleotides, the CDR3 is TGTGCCAGCAGCTACGGAGGCCCTTACAATGAGCAGTTCTTC. Protein: CASSYGGPYNEQFF.

The CDR3 bases are TGTGCCAGCAGCCAAGATAGCGGAGAAATGTACGAGCAGTACTTC. Protein: CASSQDSGEMYEQYF. The chain recombines TRBV3-1 (or the pseudogene TRBV3-2) with TRBJ2-7, with D possibly being TRBD2 (6 bases). With 0 bases removed from V and 4 bases from J, the gap between germline ends came to 13 bases. CDR3 size: 15 residues. Germline lookup yields CDR1 LGHDT and CDR2 YNNKEL (reference sequence).

Here the CDR3 DNA reads TGTGCCAGCAGCTTGATGGCTAGCGGGAGGGCCAATGAGCAGTTCTTC. Its protein is CASSLMASGRANEQFF. The rearrangement joins TRBV5-4 to TRBJ2-1; 12 positions match TRBD2. Germline V gene data show CDR1 as SGHNT and CDR2 as YYREEE (reference sequence). The CDR3 has 16 amino acids. The V segment lost 1 base and the J segment 6 bases; nucleotides outside the gene matches: 5.

This clone appeared a single time. The rearrangement links TRBV11-1 to TRBJ1-1; TRBD1 might be the D (6 bases). Germline loops: CDR1 SGHAT, CDR2 FQDESV (reference sequence). The CDR3 has 14 residues. Trimming left V 4 bases short and J 5 bases short, with 14 bases between. CDR3 nucleotide sequence: TGTGCCAGCAGCTCTGTGGGGGCGAGGACTGAAGCTTTCTTT. Amino acid sequence: CASSSVGARTEAFF.

This chain connects TRBV5-5 to TRBJ2-2; 7 nucleotides line up with TRBD1. V dropped 0 bases and J dropped 5; count of bases not matched to a gene: 4. This CDR3 spans 15 amino acids. Germline loops: CDR1 SGHKS, CDR2 YYEKEE (reference sequence). The CDR3 coding sequence is TGTGCCAGCAGCTTGGAGCCAGGGGGAACCGGGGAGCTGTTTTTT. Protein product: CASSLEPGGTGELFF.

In its sample, this clone was seen once. The chain links TRBV4-3 to TRBJ1-6; TRBD1 matches 10 bases. The J segment lost 4 bases and the V segment lost 0 bases, leaving 9 bases of the junction unmatched. The germline V gene has CDR1 LGHNA and CDR2 YSLEER. The CDR3 sequence is 19 residues long. DNA for the CDR3: TGCGCCAGCAGCCAAGATAGGGACAGGGGATTTACATATAATTCACCCCTCCACTTT. This encodes CASSQDRDRGFTYNSPLHF.

The CDR3 DNA reads as TGTGCCAGCAGTCCTAGCGGCCAGGTGATGAACACTGAAGCTTTCTTT. Translating it yields CASSPSGQVMNTEAFF. The chain is built from TRBV28 and TRBJ1-1, with D unclear. The CDR3 extends over 16 amino acids. V was pared by 5 bases and J by 0 bases, with 16 bases between. Germline CDR1 MDHEN, CDR2 SYDVKM.

The count of this clone is one. This chain joins TRBV2 and TRBJ2-4; D gene ambiguous. CDR1 is SNHLY, CDR2 FYNNEI, per germline. The V and J ends lost 1 base and 0 bases respectively, with 13 bases between them. The CDR3 is 17 residues long. The CDR3 reads CASSEGFPLLAKNIQYF. The DNA for the CDR3 is TGTGCCAGCAGTGAAGGCTTTCCACTATTAGCCAAAAACATTCAGTACTTC.

The chain joins TRBV5-4 to TRBJ1-2; TRBD1 matches at 9 bases. V was clipped by 3 bases and J by 7 bases; unmatched bases: 4. Germline V gene sequence: CDR1 SGHNT, CDR2 YYREEE (reference sequence). The CDR3 length is 13 residues. The CDR3 spells CASSWDREGGYTF. The CDR3, as DNA: TGTGCCAGCAGCTGGGACAGGGAGGGTGGCTACACCTTC.

V usage is TRBV11-2 and J usage is TRBJ1-2; the D gene is possibly TRBD1 (5 bases). Trimming shortened V by 0 bases and J by 8 bases, and 16 bases separated the two germline ends. Germline V gene data show CDR1 as SGHAT and CDR2 as FQNNGV. The length of the CDR3 is 15 residues. The CDR3 spells CASSLDRSRGRGYTF. CDR3 in DNA: TGTGCCAGCAGCTTAGATCGGAGTAGGGGTCGGGGCTACACCTTC.